The 3 T cell receptor beta chains listed next were all sequenced from one sample in a study of identical twins. TCRdb itself ran the 5' RACE reads through MiXCR, one entry per CDR3 protein. The sample has more than 1.5 million distinct CDR3 sequences, under 35% seen once; the top ten hold about 0.3%. The sequencing input was cord blood. Every receptor here comes from a newborn girl in good health.

Details on this clonotype: A much larger clone differs by one base, so this may be a read error. The V and J genes are TRBV4-2 and TRBJ2-7, with D possibly being TRBD1 (6 bases). The V end was cut by 0 bases, the J end by 4 bases, with 16 bases between. Germline CDR1 is LGHNA and CDR2 is YNFKEQ. This CDR3 comprises 16 residues. The CDR3 protein is CASSQEGSTGLYEQYF. CDR3 bases: TGTGCCAGCAGCCAAGAGGGGTCCACAGGGCTTTACGAGCAGTACTTC.

The V call is TRBV13, the J call TRBJ1-6; no reliable D call. Trimming shortened V by 2 bases and J by 4 bases, and 15 bases separated the two germline ends. The CDR3 sequence is 17 residues long. Per germline, CDR1 PRHDT and CDR2 FYEKMQ (reference sequence). CDR3 residues: CASSLKPSGVYNSPLHF. In DNA, the CDR3 is TGTGCCAGCAGCTTAAAACCCTCAGGAGTTTATAATTCACCCCTCCACTTT.

The table lists this clonotype with a few counts. The chain is built from TRBV9 and TRBJ2-5; D unclear. V gave up 4 bases and J gave up 0 bases, with 13 bases separating them. The V gene's germline CDR1 is SGDLS and CDR2 YYNGEE. This CDR3 is built from 15 residues. The chain's CDR3 is CASSTGPMYQETQYF. The CDR3 DNA follows: TGTGCCAGCAGCACCGGACCGATGTACCAAGAGACCCAGTACTTC. The complete variable domain, with remaining parts taken from reference TRBV9 and TRBJ2-5, reads DSGVTQTPKHLITATGQRVTLRCSPRSGDLSVYWYQQSLDQGLQFLIQYYNGEERAKGNILERFSAQQFPDLHSELNLSSLELGDSALYFCASSTGPMYQETQYFGPGTRLLVL.